One and the same sample provided the 12 T cell receptor beta chains below, sequenced in a study of blood T cell repertoires in COVID-19. Assay: immunoSEQ multiplex PCR; the TCRdb copy retains only in-frame clones and omits some. The repertoire consists of fewer than 250,000 clones, with 80% to 85% occurring once and the leading ten covering approximately 10%. Sample: peripheral blood. These receptors originate from a woman of 80 years or more with COVID-19, enrolled during active disease.

The genes are TRBV2 and TRBJ1-1; TRBD1 matches at 7 bases. The CDR3 is 13 amino acids. The germline CDR1 and CDR2 sequences are SNHLY and FYNNEI. Trimming took 8 bases from V and 1 from J; bases not matched to a gene: 4. The CDR3 spells CASSGGWNTEAFF. DNA of the CDR3: TGTGCCAGCTCAGGGGGATGGAACACTGAAGCTTTCTTT. Together with reference TRBV2 and TRBJ1-1, the CDR3 gives the full variable domain: EPEVTQTPSHQVTQMGQEVILRCVPISNHLYFYWYRQILGQKVEFLVSFYNNEISEKSEIFDDQFSVERPDGSNFTLKIRSTKLEDSAMYFCASSGGWNTEAFFGQGTRLTVV.

The CDR3 sequence: CASRDELRDRGYGYTF. The CDR3 bases are TGTGCCAGCAGAGATGAGTTAAGGGACAGGGGCTATGGCTACACCTTC. The chain combines TRBV9 with TRBJ1-2, with TRBD1 identical over 10 bases. With V trimmed by 5 bases and J by 4 bases, 11 bases remained unmatched. The CDR3 length is 16 residues. Germline loops: CDR1 SGDLS, CDR2 YYNGEE.

The chain combines TRBV6-5 with TRBJ1-5, with D tentatively TRBD1 (6 bases). Germline V gene sequence: CDR1 MNHEY, CDR2 SVGAGI. The CDR3 is made up of 16 amino acids. Trimming left V 0 bases short and J 3 bases short, with 12 bases between. The CDR3 sequence: CASSYSQQGPNQPQHF. Written as DNA, the CDR3 is TGTGCCAGCAGTTACTCGCAACAGGGACCCAATCAGCCCCAGCATTTT.

The V call is TRBV19, the J call TRBJ1-1; 11 positions agree with TRBD1. Germline CDR1 and CDR2: LNHDA and SQIVND (reference sequence). The CDR3 covers 16 residues. After removal of 4 bases from V and 2 bases from J, the junction contained 6 bases not matched to a gene. CDR3 sequence: CASSTARTGGNTEAFF. CDR3 coding DNA: TGTGCCAGTAGTACCGCCCGGACAGGGGGCAACACTGAAGCTTTCTTT.

This chain uses TRBV7-9 with TRBJ2-3, with 7 bases aligning to TRBD1. Losses at the gene ends were 6 bases for V and 2 bases for J; bases not matched to a gene: 17. CDR3 length: 18 residues. Germline lookup yields CDR1 SEHNR and CDR2 FQNEAQ (reference sequence). The CDR3, as DNA: TGTGCCAGCAGTCCAAACAGGGGTATCAGTCCTATCACAGATACGCAGTATTTT. This gives the protein CASSPNRGISPITDTQYF.

This clone showed up just once. The rearrangement uses TRBV18 and TRBJ1-1; D might be TRBD1 (6 bases). V shed 4 bases and J shed 4 bases, with 16 bases lying between them. Germline CDR1 KGHSH, CDR2 LQKENI. The CDR3 has 15 amino acids. CDR3 in amino acids: CASSLDKGQITEAFF. CDR3 sequence (DNA): TGTGCCAGCTCACTCGATAAGGGACAAATCACTGAAGCTTTCTTT.

The rearrangement joins TRBV19 to TRBJ1-4; TRBD1 is a possible D gene (6 bases). Trimming pared 10 bases from V and 3 bases from J, leaving 18 bases between. The CDR3 runs 15 residues. Germline V CDR1 and CDR2: LNHDA, SQIVND (reference sequence). The CDR3 is CATCAGGQANEKLFF. The CDR3, as DNA: TGTGCCACCTGCGCGGGGGGACAAGCTAATGAAAAACTGTTTTTT.

The rearrangement uses TRBV5-1 and TRBJ2-2; D is possibly TRBD2 (6 bases). The CDR3 has 18 amino acids. Germline assignment: CDR1 SGHRS and CDR2 YFSETQ. V lost 4 bases, J lost 4 bases, and 23 bases lay in between. The chain's CDR3 is CASSPGEGGHGFTGELFF. The CDR3 DNA follows: TGCGCCAGCAGCCCCGGAGAGGGAGGACACGGGTTCACCGGGGAGCTGTTTTTT.

This chain uses TRBV6-5 with TRBJ1-2; no clear D gene. Trimming stripped 4 bases from V and 4 bases from J, with 13 bases between. CDR1 and CDR2 from the germline V gene are MNHEY and SVGAGI. The length of the CDR3 is 14 residues. This chain's CDR3 is CASSFNTLIYGYTF. The CDR3 nucleotides are TGTGCCAGCAGTTTTAATACATTAATCTATGGCTACACCTTC.

The count of this clone is one. The CDR3 spells CASSQDRGIRSPLHF. In DNA, the CDR3 is TGTGCCAGCAGCCAGGACAGGGGGATACGTTCACCCCTCCACTTT. The V gene is TRBV3-1 (or the pseudogene TRBV3-2), the J gene TRBJ1-6; TRBD1 agrees at 10 bases. The CDR3 spans 15 residues. Germline assignment: CDR1 LGHDT and CDR2 YNNKEL (reference sequence). V was pared by 3 bases and J by 9 bases, with 5 bases of the junction left unmatched.

This chain links TRBV3-1 (or the pseudogene TRBV3-2) with TRBJ1-3; the D gene is possibly TRBD1 (6 bases). The germline V gene encodes CDR1 LGHDT and CDR2 YNNKEL (reference sequence). V lost 3 bases and J lost 4, with 19 bases in between. The CDR3 extends over 17 amino acids. CDR3 residues: CASSQGHRLLGGNTIYF. The CDR3 nucleotides are TGTGCCAGCAGCCAGGGACACAGGCTTCTAGGCGGAAACACCATATATTTT.

The V call is TRBV28, the J call TRBJ1-4; D gene ambiguous. From germline, CDR1 is MDHEN and CDR2 SYDVKM. The germline V and J ends were trimmed by 1 base and 8 bases, with 17 bases remaining between them. This CDR3 contains 16 residues. The CDR3 sequence: CASSLSAGNRNEKLFF. Here the CDR3 DNA reads TGTGCCAGCAGTTTATCTGCGGGCAATAGAAACGAAAAACTGTTTTTT.